This record covers a single TCR beta chain. Antigen unknown. The data stem from a study of post-analysis software for immune sequencing data. Libraries were made from TCR beta cDNA, and they carried unique molecular identifiers. TCRdb reanalysed the PCR reads using MiXCR and keeps one entry per CDR3 protein. The repertoire consists of 650,000 to 850,000 distinct CDR3 sequences, with approximately 57% occurring once and the leading ten covering approximately 4.4%. The V gene's germline CDR1 is MNHNS and CDR2 SASEGT. CDR3 length equals 16 residues. Trimming pared 5 bases from V and 0 bases from J, leaving 17 bases between. Points from the study as a whole: Relative to controls, patients had five TRBV segments at higher frequency, with TRBV5-6, TRBV5-1 and TRBV20-1 among these.

The sequence came from a girl aged 5-17 years with multiple sclerosis. The J gene is TRBJ2-7, the V gene TRBV6-1; D perhaps matches TRBD2 (6 bases). Sequenced: blood. CDR3 bases: TGTGCCAGCAGTAGAAGACTAGTGGATAGCTCCTACGAGCAGTACTTC. This encodes CASSRRLVDSSYEQYF.